Listed below are T cell receptor beta chains from one sample, sequenced in a study of a mutant IDH1 vaccine in newly diagnosed glioma. TCRdb's copy holds only in-frame clones and misses some; the assay was immunoSEQ multiplex PCR. The table lists about 85,000 clones, roughly 89% of them singletons. These receptors are not linked to any known antigen. Sequenced material: PBMCs, taken from a glioma patient whose treatment included an IDH1 peptide vaccine. These receptors all stem from a woman in her forties or fifties with glioma. CDR3s include the opening cysteine and the closing phenylalanine or tryptophan. Clone size is shown for a subset of rows, as once, few, many or a class of expanded clone.

cdr3_aa clone_size v_call cdr3_length
CASSLYRHTNTGELFF . TRBV19 16
CASSLEGAYEQYF once TRBV28 13
CASSLPGTGYTDTQYF few TRBV28 16
CASSPRNDREGDEQYF few TRBV19 16
CASSEGTAYGRTF . TRBV10-1 13
CATGTGLSRYGYTF . TRBV27 14
CATAGTALYGYTF . TRBV6-5 13
CSAYRDGYTF . TRBV20-1 10
CASSLEAGGFEQYF . TRBV11-2 14
CASTPGTGASGANVLTF . TRBV27 17
CAWSVAASYSTNEKLFF . TRBV30 17
CASSLLQTRHQHF . TRBV28 13
CASSVSGSLFMGDEKLFF . TRBV9 18
CASSLGSPLPNQPQHF few TRBV28 16
CAWTDGGSGPQHF . TRBV30 13
CASSSGAHLNEKLFF . TRBV5-8 15
CASSLLRTSGKNIQYF once TRBV11-2 16
CAWTLLDHGYTF medium-sized TRBV30 12
CASSFSGRAPGELFF . TRBV5-4 15
CASSASYEQFF . TRBV9 11
CASSPRGGFYEQYF . TRBV6-1 14
CASSYSGLSNEQFF . TRBV6-5 14
CASSPDRVNTEAFF . TRBV12-5 14
CASSPQGRRVNEQFF . TRBV7-9 15
CASSGDRGRDYGYTF . TRBV6-5 15
CASSLAQKGETQYF . TRBV5-1 14
CASSLTGGEETQYF . TRBV7-9 14
CASSPQAGRSYGYTF . TRBV27 15
CASSYTGELFF . TRBV19 11
CASSLGGGADYEQYF . TRBV7-6 15
CASSPGVMSTPLHF . TRBV6-5 14
CASSLNGYEQYF . TRBV28 12
CAVPRGGDRQGGDEAFF . TRBV5-4 17
CASSHQDRGGGELFF . TRBV7-8 15
CASSSTGGPNYEQYF . TRBV28 15
CAIRSTQTDTQYF few TRBV19 13
CASSLDNSPLHF . TRBV5-1 12
CASSFGGSGSYYEQFF . TRBV28 16